This TCR beta chain was sequenced for a study of shared clonotypes between healthy human individuals. On the study more broadly: Per donor, CD8 memory used one plate, CD8 naive used two, CD4 memory used three and CD4 naive used three. The study, taken as a whole, reports: The researchers took only blood, and tissue repertoires probably look different.

Several immunoSEQ 96-well plates shared each subset's DNA, each plate a replicate. TCRdb's copy holds only in-frame clones and misses some; the assay was immunoSEQ multiplex PCR. The sample carries millions of clones, just under 95% recorded once. Terminally differentiated effector memory CD45RA+ cells were excluded by CCR7 positive selection of CD45RO-negative cells. As for this clone: The antigen is not known. The sample holds other DNA sequences that translate to the same CDR3.

Germline V lookup: CDR1 SGDLS, CDR2 YYNGEE. V dropped 4 bases and J dropped 1 base, with 8 bases sitting between them. The CDR3 totals 13 residues. Sequencing was done on a sample of naive CD8+ T cells sorted from blood. The receptor's source is a man aged 18 to 29 in good health. This chain links TRBV9 with TRBJ1-1; D may be TRBD1 (5 bases). CDR3 DNA: TGTGCCAGCAGCCCTGGGGGGAACACTGAAGCTTTCTTT. Amino acid sequence: CASSPGGNTEAFF.